The 11 T cell receptor beta chains below all came from one sample that was sequenced in a study of blood T cell repertoires in COVID-19. Generated by immunoSEQ multiplex PCR, the TCRdb table keeps only in-frame clones and is missing some. In the table there are a few hundred thousand clones, 88% of which are singletons. Sequenced input: PBMCs or T cells enriched from blood (not recorded which). The receptors stem from a young woman who had recovered from COVID-19.

The chain employs TRBV3-1 (or the pseudogene TRBV3-2) and TRBJ1-2; D is possibly TRBD1 (5 bases). The CDR3 length is 16 residues. V lost 0 bases and J lost 0, with 11 bases in between. Looked up from germline, CDR1 is LGHDT and CDR2 is YNNKEL (reference sequence). The chain's CDR3 is CASSQDPGDSNYGYTF. The CDR3 DNA follows: TGTGCCAGCAGCCAAGATCCGGGGGACTCTAACTATGGCTACACCTTC.

J is TRBJ2-1 and V is TRBV2; 7 positions match TRBD1. J gave up 8 bases and V 1 base, and 11 bases lay outside the gene matches. CDR3 length equals 16 residues. The germline CDR1 and CDR2 sequences are SNHLY and FYNNEI. Here the CDR3 reads CASSEGRLRQGDEQFF. CDR3 DNA sequence: TGTGCCAGCAGTGAAGGGCGATTGCGGCAGGGGGATGAGCAGTTCTTC.

The chain is built from TRBV11-2 and TRBJ1-2, with D possibly TRBD1 on 5 matching bases. CDR3 size: 14 residues. Germline loops: CDR1 SGHAT, CDR2 FQNNGV. V dropped 4 bases and J dropped 7 bases, with 16 bases sitting between them. CDR3 bases: TGTGCCAGCAGCTCCCCATTCGGGGGGGGTGGCTACACCTTC. Translating it yields CASSSPFGGGGYTF.

J is TRBJ2-5 and V is TRBV2, with TRBD2 matching 8 bases. V gave up 9 bases and J gave up 2 bases; unmatched junction bases: 8. Germline CDR1 and CDR2: SNHLY and FYNNEI. CDR3 length: 14 residues. The CDR3 region has the DNA TGTGCCAGGGACGGGACTAGACCTCAAGAGACCCAGTACTTC. Residues: CARDGTRPQETQYF.

The chain recombines TRBV6-5 with TRBJ1-2; possibly TRBD1 for D (5 bases). The V gene lost 4 bases and the J gene lost 3 bases, with 9 bases spanning the gap. CDR1 is MNHEY, CDR2 SVGAGI, per germline. The CDR3 spans 13 residues. The CDR3 reads CASSFQGDYGYTF. Written as DNA, the CDR3 is TGTGCCAGCAGTTTCCAAGGGGACTATGGCTACACCTTC.

This chain connects TRBV7-9 to TRBJ1-2, with a weak D call TRBD1 (5 bases). Germline V CDR1 and CDR2: SEHNR, FQNEAQ (reference sequence). Trimming pared 2 bases from V and 4 bases from J, leaving 14 bases between. CDR3 size: 15 residues. CDR3 coding DNA: TGTGCCAGCAGCTTAAGGAGCCAGGGACTCTATGGCTACACCTTC. This sequence encodes CASSLRSQGLYGYTF.

This chain connects TRBV18 to TRBJ2-7, with a tentative D call TRBD1 (6 bases). The germline V gene has CDR1 KGHSH and CDR2 LQKENI. The CDR3 spans 15 residues. The V end lost 3 bases, the J end lost 0 bases, and 12 bases lay between the germline ends. CDR3 protein: CASSPTQGTSYEQYF. Written as DNA, the CDR3 is TGTGCCAGCTCACCGACACAGGGCACCTCCTACGAGCAGTACTTC.

J is TRBJ2-5 and V is TRBV3-1 (or the pseudogene TRBV3-2); 7 bases align to TRBD2. The CDR3 covers 17 residues. CDR1 is LGHDT, CDR2 YNNKEL, per germline (reference sequence). With V trimmed by 0 bases and J by 2 bases, 9 bases remained unmatched. CDR3 loop: CASSQDPTLGGQETQYF. The CDR3 DNA reads as TGTGCCAGCAGCCAAGATCCGACGTTGGGGGGGCAAGAGACCCAGTACTTC.

V usage is TRBV6-5 and J usage is TRBJ1-1; no clear D gene. CDR1 and CDR2 from the germline V gene are MNHEY and SVGAGI. The CDR3 is 13 amino acids. V was trimmed by 4 bases and J by 3 bases, leaving 9 bases between them. CDR3 protein: CASSFRRDTEAFF. Here the CDR3 DNA reads TGTGCCAGCAGTTTCCGCCGGGACACTGAAGCTTTCTTT.

V and J are TRBV29-1 and TRBJ1-2; D remains ambiguous. The CDR3 consists of 12 residues. In germline, CDR1 is SQVTM, CDR2 ANQGSEA. V dropped 3 bases and J dropped 5 bases, with 10 bases sitting between them. The DNA for the CDR3 is TGCAGCGTTGACACAGCTACTTATGGCTACACCTTC. It specifies CSVDTATYGYTF.

The rearrangement uses TRBV3-1 (or the pseudogene TRBV3-2) and TRBJ2-1; 9 bases fit TRBD1. This CDR3 has 14 residues. Germline CDR1 LGHDT, CDR2 YNNKEL (reference sequence). V lost 5 bases and J lost 6; bases outside the gene matches: 5. The DNA for the CDR3 is TGTGCCAGCAGCGGACAGGGGACTGTCAATGAGCAGTTCTTC. Translated: CASSGQGTVNEQFF.